These 26 T cell receptor beta chains were sequenced from one sample in a study of neurological immune-mediated disorders. Via MiXCR, TCRdb re-called the 5' RACE reads, giving one row per CDR3 protein. Here the sample spans some 66,000 distinct CDR3 sequences, 4.5% being singletons. Input material: PBMCs. These receptors were collected from a man aged 25 to 40 with multiple sclerosis.

This clonotype occurred many times. The chain joins TRBV6-5 to TRBJ1-2; D is perhaps TRBD1 (5 bases). Germline V CDR1 and CDR2: MNHEY, SVGAGI. The CDR3 extends over 13 amino acids. Between the trimmed V and J ends, which lost 2 bases and 2 bases, there was a span of 6 bases. The CDR3 protein is CASSYDRNYGYTF. The CDR3 DNA sequence: TGTGCCAGCAGTTACGACAGAAACTATGGCTACACCTTC.

This clonotype was found a few times. This may stem from a read error, because a much larger clone lies one nucleotide away. The J gene is TRBJ2-7, the V gene TRBV25-1, with D perhaps given as TRBD1 or TRBD2 (5 bases each). The CDR3 consists of 12 residues. Trimming removed 4 bases from V and 7 bases from J, with 11 bases in between. Germline V lookup: CDR1 MGHDK, CDR2 SYGVNS. The CDR3 DNA reads as TGTGCCAGCAGTGGACGGGGCAAAGAGCAGTACTTC. Translation gives CASSGRGKEQYF.

This clonotype appeared a few times. The chain couples TRBV6-4 to TRBJ1-1; D possibly corresponds to TRBD1 (6 bases). The CDR3 spans 16 residues. The germline V gene encodes CDR1 MRHNA and CDR2 SNTAGT. Between the trimmed V and J ends, which lost 5 bases and 7 bases, there was a span of 23 bases. The CDR3 DNA is TGTGCCAGCAGTCCCGCTATTAACACAGGGTTGGGTGAAGCTTTCTTT. Its translation: CASSPAINTGLGEAFF.

The chain has TRBV6-1 and TRBJ1-5; D is unresolved. V lost 4 bases and J 0 bases, leaving 10 bases between the germline ends. The CDR3 is 15 residues long. Germline lookup yields CDR1 MNHNS and CDR2 SASEGT. CDR3: CASSGHQLSNQPQHF. The CDR3 nucleotides are TGTGCCAGCAGTGGACACCAGCTTAGCAATCAGCCCCAGCATTTT.

This clonotype was seen a handful of times. V gene TRBV3-1 combines with J gene TRBJ2-5; D gene ambiguous. V gave up 0 bases and J gave up 3 bases, with 11 bases separating them. Germline-derived CDR1 and CDR2 are LGHDT and YNNKEL (reference sequence). This CDR3 is built from 15 residues. Here the CDR3 reads CASSQDARLEETQYF. In DNA form, the CDR3 reads TGTGCCAGCAGCCAAGACGCCAGGTTGGAAGAGACCCAGTACTTC.

Ten or more counts support this clonotype. The chain couples TRBV6-4 to TRBJ2-1, with 10 positions matching TRBD1. Trimming cost V 3 bases and J 2 bases; bases outside gene matches: 4. Germline CDR1 reads MRHNA; CDR2 reads SNTAGT. This CDR3 spans 16 amino acids. CDR3 coding DNA: TGTGCCAGCAGTGATACCGGGACAGGGGCCTACAATGAGCAGTTCTTC. The encoded protein is CASSDTGTGAYNEQFF.

This clonotype was recorded many times. J is TRBJ1-1 and V is TRBV2; a possible D gene is TRBD1 (5 bases). V lost 11 bases, J lost 10 bases, and 14 bases lay in between. Germline V gene sequence: CDR1 SNHLY, CDR2 FYNNEI. The length of the CDR3 is 10 residues. CDR3 coding DNA: TGTGCCGGGAGACAGAGGGGAGCTTTCTTT. It codes for CAGRQRGAFF.

In regard to this clonotype: The conserved phenylalanine or tryptophan normally closing the CDR3 is absent here, so this likely arose from a read error. The CDR3 here is CASSPQGALNTEAFI. CDR3 DNA sequence: TGTGCCAGCTCACCACAGGGGGCTTTGAACACTGAAGCTTTCATT. The rearrangement links TRBV18 to TRBJ1-1, with 7 positions matching TRBD1. The CDR3 loop spans 15 amino acids. V shed 1 base and J 0 bases; nucleotides not matched to a gene: 2. The germline gives CDR1 KGHSH, CDR2 LQKENI.

For this clonotype: Given the absence of the conserved phenylalanine or tryptophan at the CDR3 end, a read error is likely. No DNA is shown, since the ends of the CDR3 on it are uncertain; the CDR3 is the one TCRdb lists. This chain connects TRBV5-1 to TRBJ1-2; the D call in the table, TRBD1, was not verified against the DNA. CDR1 and CDR2 (germline): SGHRS, YFSETQ. With termini counted, the CDR3 has 13 amino acids. This CDR3 reads CASSLGAAPPNTN.

This clonotype was seen ten or more times. This chain connects TRBV2 to TRBJ1-4, with D maybe TRBD1 (5 bases). Trimming stripped 6 bases from V and 5 bases from J, with 16 bases between. Per germline, CDR1 SNHLY and CDR2 FYNNEI. The CDR3 extends over 15 amino acids. CDR3 sequence reads: CASSARGLRNEKLFF. The CDR3 nucleotides read TGTGCCAGCAGCGCACGGGGACTGAGGAATGAAAAACTGTTTTTT. The full variable domain, its missing parts supplied by reference TRBV2 and TRBJ1-4, is EPEVTQTPSHQVTQMGQEVILRCVPISNHLYFYWYRQILGQKVEFLVSFYNNEISEKSEIFDDQFSVERPDGSNFTLKIRSTKLEDSAMYFCASSARGLRNEKLFFGSGTQLSVL.

This clonotype was recorded many times. The gene calls are TRBV6-6 and TRBJ1-4, with D unresolved. Trimming cost V 11 bases and J 8 bases, with 18 bases left between them. CDR3 size: 13 residues. Per germline, CDR1 MNHNY and CDR2 SVGAGI (reference sequence). CDR3 sequence reads: CASNRAPWEKLFF. CDR3 nucleotide sequence: TGTGCCTCGAATAGAGCCCCTTGGGAAAAACTGTTTTTT.

Ten or more counts support this clonotype. The gene calls are TRBV29-1 and TRBJ2-2; D is uncertain. The CDR3 runs to 13 residues. Germline lookup yields CDR1 SQVTM and CDR2 ANQGSEA. The CDR3 DNA follows: TGCATAGTGCTAGTGAGAGGCACCGGGGAGCTGTTTTTT. It translates to CIVLVRGTGELFF.

This clonotype was found many times. The chain is built from TRBV5-1 and TRBJ2-1; 8 bases are a match to TRBD2. With V trimmed by 2 bases and J by 2 bases, 3 bases remained unmatched. This CDR3 has 15 residues. The V gene's germline CDR1 is SGHRS and CDR2 YFSETQ. For the CDR3, the DNA is TGCGCCAGCAGCTTAGCGGGGGCCACCTACAATGAGCAGTTCTTC. Residues: CASSLAGATYNEQFF.

This clonotype occurred many times. This chain links TRBV20-1 with TRBJ2-7; TRBD1 might be the D (5 bases). CDR1 and CDR2 (germline): DFQATT, SNEGSKA (reference sequence). The CDR3 has 10 amino acids. Trimming pared 3 bases from V and 6 bases from J, leaving 6 bases between. The CDR3 DNA reads as TGCAGTGCTAGTGGGGCCGAGCAGTACTTC. This encodes CSASGAEQYF.

This clonotype was counted ten times or more. This sequence joins TRBV20-1 and TRBJ2-5, with D possibly matching TRBD1 (6 bases). Germline values: CDR1 DFQATT, CDR2 SNEGSKA (reference sequence). V was trimmed by 3 bases and J by 6 bases, leaving 14 bases between them. The CDR3 runs 13 residues. DNA for the CDR3: TGCAGTGCTAGTACGGCAGGGGAGAAGACCCAGTACTTC. It translates to CSASTAGEKTQYF.

This clonotype was seen repeatedly, ten times or more. The chain links TRBV7-3 to TRBJ2-5; D possibly uses TRBD1 or TRBD2 (5 bases each). Looked up from germline, CDR1 is SGHTA and CDR2 is FQGTGA. Trimming pared 4 bases from V and 5 bases from J, leaving 14 bases between. The CDR3 consists of 14 residues. The chain's CDR3 is CASSSTGWGETQYF. The CDR3 region has the DNA TGTGCCAGCAGCTCCACTGGGTGGGGGGAGACCCAGTACTTC. Filled out from reference TRBV7-3 and TRBJ2-5, the complete variable domain reads GAGVSQTPSNKVTEKGKYVELRCDPISGHTALYWYRQSLGQGPEFLIYFQGTGAADDSGLPNDRFFAVRPEGSVSTLKIQRTERGDSAVYLCASSSTGWGETQYFGPGTRLLVL.

This clonotype was seen a few times. The V gene is TRBV29-1, the J gene TRBJ2-2; D perhaps matches TRBD1 (6 bases). Trimming removed 5 bases at V and 4 bases at J, with 23 bases between. The CDR3 loop spans 17 amino acids. Germline V gene data show CDR1 as SQVTM and CDR2 as ANQGSEA. The CDR3 loop reads CSVRTPLGGTGTGELFF. Written as DNA, the CDR3 is TGCAGCGTTCGAACCCCCCTAGGGGGTACAGGCACCGGGGAGCTGTTTTTT.

This clonotype came up many times. The rearrangement joins TRBV5-1 to TRBJ1-1; a possible D gene is TRBD1 (5 bases). The germline gives CDR1 SGHRS, CDR2 YFSETQ. V lost 4 bases and J lost 7, with 17 bases in between. The CDR3 has 14 amino acids. CDR3 DNA sequence: TGCGCCAGCAGCGGGGCAGGGAGGACGATTGAAGCTTTCTTT. Protein product: CASSGAGRTIEAFF.

The V and J genes are TRBV15 and TRBJ2-7; 9 bases match TRBD1. The CDR3 runs to 15 residues. Germline V gene sequence: CDR1 LNHNV, CDR2 YYDKDF (reference sequence). V trimming: 1 base; J trimming: 7 bases; junction bases outside the gene matches: 8. The CDR3 protein is CATSRGGTGSGEQYV. CDR3 nucleotides: TGTGCCACCAGCAGAGGGGGGACAGGGTCGGGTGAGCAGTACGTC.

This clonotype has a count of ten or more. This chain links TRBV7-9 with TRBJ2-2; no clear D. This CDR3 is built from 14 residues. V gave up 1 base and J gave up 5 bases, with 8 bases separating them. CDR1 and CDR2 from the germline V gene are SEHNR and FQNEAQ (reference sequence). For the CDR3, the DNA is TGTGCCAGCAGCTTAGAGACTGTTACCGGGGAGCTGTTTTTT. Translating gives CASSLETVTGELFF.

Worth noting for this clonotype: This could be a read error, since a much larger clone is one nucleotide away. V gene TRBV12-3 or TRBV12-4 combines with J gene TRBJ1-1; no clear D. Trimming removed 5 bases from V and 6 bases from J, with 13 bases in between. This CDR3 has 13 amino acids. The CDR3 coding sequence is TGTGCCAGCAGTCAGGAAAGAAAGGCTGAAGCTTTCTTT. It specifies CASSQERKAEAFF.

Many counts were recorded for this clonotype. This chain uses TRBV3-1 with TRBJ1-3; unclear D gene. Germline V gene data show CDR1 as LGHDT and CDR2 as YNNKEL (reference sequence). The CDR3 consists of 12 residues. V lost 3 bases to trimming and J lost 4 bases, with 4 bases between them. The CDR3 sequence: CASSHAGNTIYF. Written as DNA, the CDR3 is TGTGCCAGCAGCCATGCCGGAAACACCATATATTTT.

This rearrangement joins TRBV27 to TRBJ2-3; D unclear. There are 14 residues in the CDR3. The ends were cut back, 7 bases at V and 0 bases at J, with 11 bases in the middle. Germline values: CDR1 MNHEY, CDR2 SMNVEV (reference sequence). The CDR3 sequence: CASTLTRSTDTQYF. CDR3 nucleotide sequence: TGTGCCAGCACCCTGACTCGGAGCACAGATACGCAGTATTTT.

This clonotype came up many times. The gene calls are TRBV5-1 and TRBJ2-7, with 9 bases identical to TRBD1. Germline V gene sequence: CDR1 SGHRS, CDR2 YFSETQ. CDR3 length equals 17 residues. V was clipped by 0 bases and J by 0 bases; unmatched bases: 7. CDR3 loop: CASSLESQGASSYEQYV. CDR3 DNA: TGCGCCAGCAGCTTGGAATCACAGGGGGCAAGCTCCTACGAGCAGTACGTC.

The table lists this clonotype with many counts. The chain carries TRBV5-1 and TRBJ1-1, with D possibly matching TRBD1 (5 bases). The germline V gene has CDR1 SGHRS and CDR2 YFSETQ. Trimming shortened V by 4 bases and J by 0 bases, and 16 bases separated the two germline ends. The CDR3 spans 16 residues. This CDR3 is CASSRDFGTMNTEAFF. The CDR3, as DNA: TGCGCCAGCAGCCGGGACTTCGGTACCATGAACACTGAAGCTTTCTTT.

As regards this clonotype: This may arise from a read error, as a much more abundant clone is one base away. V and J are TRBV5-6 and TRBJ2-1; tentative D call: TRBD2 (5 bases). The CDR3 runs 13 residues. Germline CDR1 is SGHDT and CDR2 is YYEEEE. CDR3 sequence: CVSSTGIYNEQFF. The CDR3 nucleotides read TGTGTCAGCAGCACCGGGATATACAATGAGCAGTTCTTC.